Included here is one T cell receptor beta chain sequence, with context. Method: immunoSEQ multiplex PCR; TCRdb's copy keeps in-frame clones and lacks some. The data show some 410,000 clones, over 75% seen once. The data stem from a study of blood T cell repertoires in COVID-19. Study overall: Samples came from the United States, Italy and Spain, spanning acute and convalescent COVID-19. Nucleic acid was either cDNA or gDNA, and it came from T cells, B-cell-depleted T cells, or PBMCs.

The CDR3 extends over 14 amino acids. The germline V gene has CDR1 SGHDT and CDR2 YYEEEE. The V end was cut by 0 bases, the J end by 4 bases, with 11 bases between. Sequencing was performed on PBMCs or T cells enriched from blood (not recorded which). The receptor was isolated from a woman in her 30s with acute COVID-19. The rearrangement uses TRBV5-6 and TRBJ2-7; TRBD2 might be the D (5 bases). CDR3 in amino acids: CASSLDWGAYEQYF. The CDR3 DNA is TGTGCCAGCAGCTTGGACTGGGGAGCTTACGAGCAGTACTTC.